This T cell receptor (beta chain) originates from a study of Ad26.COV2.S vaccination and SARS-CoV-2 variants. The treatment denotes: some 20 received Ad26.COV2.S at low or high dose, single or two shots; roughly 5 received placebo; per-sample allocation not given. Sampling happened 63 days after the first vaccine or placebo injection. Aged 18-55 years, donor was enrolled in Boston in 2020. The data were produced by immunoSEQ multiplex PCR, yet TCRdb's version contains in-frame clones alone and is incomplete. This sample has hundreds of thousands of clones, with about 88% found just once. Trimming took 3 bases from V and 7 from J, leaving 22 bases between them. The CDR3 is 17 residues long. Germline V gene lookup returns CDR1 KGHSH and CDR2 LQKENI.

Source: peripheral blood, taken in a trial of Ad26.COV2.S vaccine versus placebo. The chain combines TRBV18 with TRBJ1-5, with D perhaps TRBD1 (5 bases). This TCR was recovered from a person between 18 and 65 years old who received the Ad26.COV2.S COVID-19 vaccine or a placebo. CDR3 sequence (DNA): TGTGCCAGCTCACCCGGGACCGGTTCGGGTTCAGGGCAGCCCCAGCATTTT. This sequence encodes CASSPGTGSGSGQPQHF.